This TCR beta chain was sequenced in a study of blood T cells in healthy people across ages. Study conclusions and caveats: Long-lived donors exceeded aged donors in naive CD4+ cells and diversity.

The CDR3 runs 15 residues. Germline CDR1 reads LGHDT; CDR2 reads YNNKEL (reference sequence). A J-beta primer mix and a sample-barcoded 5' primer were used in a second PCR of roughly 7 to 12 cycles. MiXCR was run by TCRdb on the 5' RACE reads, yielding one entry per CDR3 protein. The sample yields about 970,000 distinct CDR3 sequences, 45% to 60% seen once. This clonotype came up a few times. The antigen remains undetermined. This TCR was recovered from an older woman in good health. Sequencing was carried out using blood. V is TRBV3-1 and J is TRBJ2-1, with a tentative D call TRBD2 (6 bases). The J call is in doubt because the DNA end fits TRBJ2-7 better. CDR3 sequence reads: CASRNKRARYNEQYF. The CDR3 nucleotides read TGTGCCAGCAGAAACAAGCGGGCCAGATACAATGAGCAGTACTTC.